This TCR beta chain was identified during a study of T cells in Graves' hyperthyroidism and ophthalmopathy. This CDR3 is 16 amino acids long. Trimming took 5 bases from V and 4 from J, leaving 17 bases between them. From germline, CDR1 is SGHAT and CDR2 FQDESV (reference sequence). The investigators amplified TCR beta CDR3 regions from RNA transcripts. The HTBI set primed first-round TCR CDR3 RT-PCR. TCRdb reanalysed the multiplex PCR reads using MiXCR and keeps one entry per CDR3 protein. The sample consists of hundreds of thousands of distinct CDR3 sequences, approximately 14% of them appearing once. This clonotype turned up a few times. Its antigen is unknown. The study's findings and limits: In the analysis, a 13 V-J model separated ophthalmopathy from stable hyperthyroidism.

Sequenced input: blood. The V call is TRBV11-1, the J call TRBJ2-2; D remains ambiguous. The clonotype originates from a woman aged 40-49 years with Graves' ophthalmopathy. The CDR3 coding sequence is TGTGCCAGCAGCCCAGCTAGAAGACGAAGCACCGGGGAGCTGTTTTTT. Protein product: CASSPARRRSTGELFF.